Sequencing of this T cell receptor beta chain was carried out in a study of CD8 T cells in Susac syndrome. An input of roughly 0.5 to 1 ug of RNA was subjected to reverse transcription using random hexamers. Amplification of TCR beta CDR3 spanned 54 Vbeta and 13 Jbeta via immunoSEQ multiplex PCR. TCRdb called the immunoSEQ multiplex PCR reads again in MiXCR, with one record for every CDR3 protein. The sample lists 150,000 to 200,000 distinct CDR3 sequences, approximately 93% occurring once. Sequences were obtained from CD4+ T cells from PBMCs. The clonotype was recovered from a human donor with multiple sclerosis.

The CDR3 DNA is TGTGCCAGCAGTGGTGGAGCAGGCCTCTCTGGGGCCAACGTCCTGACTTTC. Protein: CASSGGAGLSGANVLTF. The J gene is TRBJ2-6, the V gene TRBV2, with D unresolved. Trimming removed 4 bases at V and 0 bases at J, with 13 bases between. CDR1 is SNHLY, CDR2 FYNNEI, per germline. This CDR3 is built from 17 residues.